This TCR beta chain emerged from a study of Ad26.COV2.S vaccination and SARS-CoV-2 variants. General study results and limits: Vaccinated and placebo-treated recipients had similar non-spike TCR breadth. An underestimation of total T cell responses may have resulted from the TCR breadth and depth analyses. In vaccinated individuals, spike-specific CD8+ and CD4+ T cell responses reportedly displayed substantial breadth. Spike-specific TCR breadth ran higher among vaccine recipients than placebo recipients.

With regard to this clone: No antigen is known for it.

There are 15 residues in the CDR3. The germline CDR1 and CDR2 sequences are SGHDT and YYEEEE. Losses at the gene ends were 4 bases for V and 8 bases for J; bases not matched to a gene: 5. TCRdb's copy holds only in-frame clones and misses some; the assay was immunoSEQ multiplex PCR. The data contain over 110,000 clones, roughly 85% of them singletons. The chain recombines TRBV5-6 with TRBJ2-1, with 14 positions matching TRBD2. This clonotype was obtained from a human donor who had recovered from COVID-19. This material consisted of peripheral blood, taken after recovery from COVID-19. The CDR3, as DNA: TGTGCCAGCAGCCGAGGACTAGCGGGGGGTGATGAGCAGTTCTTC. Translated, it gives CASSRGLAGGDEQFF. Filled out from reference TRBV5-6 and TRBJ2-1, the complete variable domain reads DAGVTQSPTHLIKTRGQQVTLRCSPKSGHDTVSWYQQALGQGPQFIFQYYEEEERQRGNFPDRFSGHQFPNYSSELNVNALLLGDSALYLCASSRGLAGGDEQFFGPGTRLTVL.